The rows below give T cell receptor beta chains drawn from one sample of a study of blood T cell repertoires in COVID-19. Measured with immunoSEQ multiplex PCR; TCRdb has only the in-frame clones, and not every one. Among some 94,000 clones, 80% to 90% were seen once, and the ten largest hold 0.85% to 1.3%. Sequenced input: peripheral blood. The receptors originated from a human donor in a cohort sampled during active COVID-19. Each CDR3 is given with its conserved first and last residue.

v_call	cdr3_aa
TRBV28	CASTLDRGEQYF
TRBV19	CASSIGGSEQFF
TRBV7-3	CASSPGTAAYNEQFF
TRBV16	CASSQDGVSNQPQHF
TRBV28	CASSFRGATGRGEKLFF
TRBV11-2	CASSLVRVGATQYF
TRBV19	CASSRDRENTEAFF
TRBV19	CACNLASGTGELFF
TRBV7-9	CASSLPGQGSGANVLTF
TRBV5-4	CASSLGGGRGNTGELFF
TRBV4-1	CASSRPTSGTDTQYF